A selection of T cell receptor beta chains follows, all from one sample in a study of T cell changes during pregnancy in multiple sclerosis. Assay: immunoSEQ multiplex PCR; the TCRdb copy retains only in-frame clones and omits some. This table holds about 64,000 clones, less than 95% found once. The sequenced sample was peripheral blood, obtained in the second trimester of pregnancy. These receptor sequences come from a female donor in good health, enrolled as a control in a pregnancy study. Both conserved end residues are trimmed from each CDR3.

>TRBV19
ASSLGQGYEQY
>TRBV28
ASSGRPQGEQY
>TRBV15
ATSRGGTEPQH
>TRBV28
ASMGAMDYGYT
>TRBV7-8
ASSLAGGPYEQY
>TRBV6-4
ASSEYYSYEQY
>TRBV5-1
ASSPPRPTGELF
>TRBV5-6
ASSLFRTGGKGNQPQH
>TRBV9
ASSTAGGVEGEQY
>TRBV10-3
AIRGQPPSGNTIY
>TRBV28
ASSLGTSLNEQF
>TRBV10-3
AISEPGTGESAAF
>TRBV7-6
ASSPGTIPYEQY
>TRBV29-1
SVADRGDSPLH
>TRBV9
ASSVGSSGSTDTQY
>TRBV9
ASSSRDRDNLQF
>TRBV28
ASSSTRSFYEQY
>TRBV2
ASSEAHSGSPLH
>TRBV28
ATGTGDRLDGYT
>TRBV15
ATSGGTGLSLDGYT
>TRBV10-1
ASSRGTNTGELF
>TRBV7-9
ASSLGVGGNYGYT
>TRBV5-6
ASSLGELPSPLH
>TRBV5-1
ASSFPTSRSGDEQF
>TRBV6-1
ASSPQGFNQPQH
>TRBV11-2
ASSLDLRGYQF
>TRBV7-9
ASSLVPTGGTGYT
>TRBV7-2
ASTQDSTTETQY
>TRBV5-1
ASQGGTEAF
>TRBV9
ASSVASGGVYEQF
>TRBV18
ASSPNTDTQY
>TRBV7-6
ASSLEAGGLTDTQY
>TRBV6-6
ASSSTSNQPQH
>TRBV15
ATSRDPRQGRRGSYEQY
>TRBV19
ASGCFSYEQY
>TRBV6-5
ASSSDRNTEAF
>TRBV19
ASSTGVGYQPQH
>TRBV18
ASSPPEGSNQPQH
>TRBV11-2
ASSARQGWDTEAF
>TRBV7-9
ASRDSRSYEQY
>TRBV25-1
ASSELGPTGELF
>TRBV7-2
ASSLERGPYEQY
>TRBV5-4
ASSLRGPGNKLF
>TRBV4-1
ASSQFLLGLAGGPRDNEQF
>TRBV5-8
ASSSGQGSLGNNQPQH
>TRBV6-6
ASGPTGGTEKLF
>TRBV27
ASSLSIGRTDTQY